This T cell receptor beta chain was obtained from a study of neoadjuvant anti-PD-1 for oral cavity cancer. About the study: Patients without progression received a fourth nivolumab dose around day 43, then surgical resection on days 50-56.

Time point noted: after neoadjuvant nivolumab, at surgical resection. Patients were newly diagnosed with stage II-IVA oral cavity squamous cell carcinoma without prior systemic or radiation treatment. The repertoire was sequenced with immunoSEQ multiplex PCR; TCRdb's copy has only in-frame clones and lacks some. The repertoire holds over 11,000 clones, with over 70% as singletons. V was cut by 8 bases and J by 5 bases, with 12 bases left in between. The CDR3 loop spans 12 amino acids. Per the germline V gene, CDR1 is SNHLY and CDR2 is FYNNEI. The starting material was PBMCs, obtained after nivolumab (anti-PD-1) treatment. J is TRBJ2-5 and V is TRBV2; D might be TRBD2 (5 bases). This sequence was found in a person aged 35 to 85 with oral cavity squamous cell carcinoma. CDR3 residues: CASVREGETQYF. In DNA form, the CDR3 reads TGTGCCAGCGTCCGGGAAGGCGAGACCCAGTACTTC.